This T cell receptor beta chain came from a study of PD-L1 blockade in urothelial cancer (dated by TCRdb to 2016 to 2017). Background on the whole study: All patients started therapy in the mid-2010s and received atezolizumab 1,200 mg intravenously every 3 weeks. About 90% of the roughly 30 patients were identified as males with urothelial cancer of bladder origin, and a prior smoking history was reported by 18 of 29 patients. An ECOG performance status of 0 or 1 was recorded for the patients, and 0 to 3 prior chemotherapy regimens had been received by the patients. Blood samples were analyzed at 3 weeks after treatment start (second dose) and at 6 weeks after treatment start. A median of around 150,000 T cells and some 90,000 unique TCRs was obtained from blood samples, and a median clonality of approximately 0.08 was observed. Somatic, immune and clinical correlates of response to PD-L1 blockade with atezolizumab in urothelial cancer were the focus of an exploratory multi-omic analysis. Pretreatment tumor samples, along with matched peripheral blood collected serially before and after atezolizumab treatment, underwent TCR sequencing. Progression-free survival longer than 6 months counted as durable clinical benefit, and TCR features were additionally tested against both progression-free and overall survival. In the same patients, pretreatment tumors underwent whole exome sequencing and RNA sequencing in addition to TCR sequencing. Durable clinical benefit was achieved by nine patients but not by the remaining 20. Twenty-nine patients had pretreatment blood TCR-seq, about 25 had at least one posttreatment blood collection, and about 25 had tumor TCR-seq.

Ends trimmed: V by 4 bases, J by 5 bases; bases unmatched to a gene: 6. The cysteine opens and the phenylalanine closes a CDR3 of 15 amino acids. Only the CDR3 portion is preserved as DNA: 45 bases, with reading frame beginning at the first base. The germline V gene provides CDR1 SGHTA and CDR2 FQGTGA. General study outcomes and caveats: Small sample size (n ≈ 27) and many exploratory analyses mean the results are intended to be hypothesis-generating. Among patients with durable benefit, tumor-associated TCR clones showed greater expansion in peripheral blood 3 weeks after treatment started (n of about 21, p = 0.022). Improved progression-free and overall survival was associated with having pretreatment peripheral blood TCR clonality below the median.

To estimate absolute template abundance from read counts, synthetic TCR analog templates were spiked into each PCR. Using the immunoSEQ assay, TCRbeta CDR3 regions were amplified from genomic DNA with bias-controlled V and J gene primers. Sequencing of rearranged TCRbeta segments was performed at approximately 20X coverage. Under the source paper's analysis protocol: Clustering was used to correct sequencing errors, and CDR3s were annotated against IMGT so that V, D and J genes could be assigned. Out-of-frame and stop-codon sequences were excluded, and only productive TCRbeta rearrangements were used in downstream analyses. Clonality was calculated as one minus the Shannon entropy normalized by the log of the number of unique productive sequences. Clones differing between time points or between blood and tumor were identified using Fisher's exact test with Benjamini-Hochberg correction, with an adjusted p below 0.01 applied as the threshold. TCRdb limited this immuneACCESS table to in-frame rearrangements with V and J called. A share of clones is missing; checked studies link under half to unresolved V genes, and the rest is unexplained. For V, J and clone size, that table is used; D and trimming come from the DNA. The sample table contains 85,000 to 90,000 clones; only one count was recorded for roughly 90% of them. The leading ten clones occupy around a tenth of the sample.

A total of 29 patients with locally advanced or metastatic urothelial carcinoma, treated at Memorial Sloan Kettering on a trial protocol, made up the cohort. Peripheral blood mononuclear cells were collected pretreatment and during treatment, with between 1 and 8 total time points per patient. The Qiagen DNeasy Blood extraction kit was used to purify genomic DNA from total PBMCs and from tumor samples. Collected pretreatment and during treatment, PBMCs were isolated and stored as previously described. Concerning this clone itself: Its recognized antigen is unknown. Base qualities are not provided; no much larger clone lies one nucleotide away.

The sequencing here drew on PBMCs, taken around atezolizumab (anti-PD-L1) treatment. The rearrangement joined TRBV7-3 to TRBJ2-5; 11 junctional bases match TRBD1. The TCR was taken from a man aged 60-69 years with urothelial cancer. In nucleotide form, the sequence is TGTGCCAGCAGCTGGACAGGGGGCTTGGGCGAGACCCAGTACTTC. Its product reads: CASSWTGGLGETQYF.